These T cell receptor beta chains were read from a single sample in a study of tumor-infiltrating lymphocytes in primary liver carcinoma. One entry per CDR3 protein, called by TCRdb with MiXCR from the multiplex PCR reads. The sample consists of about 74,000 distinct CDR3 sequences, 60% to 75% of them appearing once. The sample consisted of liver tumor tissue from sampling region 4. The receptors originated from a man aged 35-49 years with primary liver carcinoma and hepatitis B virus infection. The CDR3 runs from the conserved cysteine through the conserved F or W. D genes are given only for firm matches. The size of a clone is reported for some rows only, either as once, few or many, or as a class for expanded clones.

size | D | J | V | CDR3 | DNA
NA | NA | TRBJ2-2 | TRBV11-2 | CASNLVERGTGELFF | TGTGCCAGCAACTTAGTCGAACGGGGTACCGGGGAGCTGTTTTTT
NA | NA | TRBJ2-7 | TRBV6-1 | CASSEDGAYEQYF | TGTGCCAGCAGTGAAGACGGAGCCTACGAGCAGTACTTC
once | NA | TRBJ2-2 | TRBV29-1 | CSDSYTEGPHTEELFF | TGCAGCGACTCCTATACGGAGGGCCCCCACACCGAGGAGCTGTTTTTT
NA | TRBD2 | TRBJ2-2 | TRBV11-2 | CASSLALAGATGELFF | TGTGCCAGCAGCTTAGCCCTAGCGGGAGCCACCGGGGAGCTGTTTTTT
NA | NA | TRBJ2-1 | TRBV29-1 | CSVADGISEQFF | TGCAGCGTTGCTGATGGGATAAGTGAGCAGTTCTTC
many | TRBD2 | TRBJ2-1 | TRBV10-3 | CAISGTSENEQFF | TGTGCCATCAGTGGGACTAGCGAGAATGAGCAGTTCTTC
many | NA | TRBJ2-2 | TRBV6-6 | CASTLSSGELFF | TGTGCCAGCACCCTATCCTCCGGGGAGCTGTTTTTT
NA | NA | TRBJ2-7 | TRBV4-1 | CASSQASNSYKQYF | TGCGCCAGCAGTCAAGCATCAAACTCCTACAAGCAGTACTTC
many | TRBD1 | TRBJ1-1 | TRBV6-6 | CASSYSPDRGDTEAFF | TGTGCCAGCAGTTACTCACCGGACAGGGGGGACACTGAAGCTTTCTTT
NA | TRBD1 | TRBJ2-3 | TRBV28 | CASSRAGDRDTDTQYF | TGTGCCAGCAGTCGGGCTGGGGACAGGGACACAGATACGCAGTATTTT
NA | NA | TRBJ2-2 | TRBV10-3 | CATRRPSIGELSF | TGTGCCACCAGAAGGCCCTCCATCGGGGAGCTGTCTTTT
NA | NA | TRBJ2-7 | TRBV6-1 | CVSSDPSGNEQYF | TGTGTCAGCAGTGACCCCTCGGGGAACGAACAGTACTTC
many | TRBD2 | TRBJ2-1 | TRBV30 | CAWSGTSGIMRQFF | TGTGCCTGGTCCGGGACTAGCGGTATAATGAGGCAGTTCTTC
NA | NA | TRBJ1-1 | TRBV12-3/TRBV12-4 | CVSSLPVVAFF | TGTGTCAGCAGTTTGCCAGTAGTGGCTTTCTTT
many | TRBD1 | TRBJ2-3 | TRBV10-3 | CAIRNNRGDTQYF | TGTGCCATTCGGAATAACAGGGGAGATACGCAGTATTTT
NA | NA | TRBJ2-3 | TRBV6-2/TRBV6-3 | CASSFPGTQYF | TGTGCCAGCAGTTTTCCAGGTACACAGTATTTT
NA | NA | TRBJ2-5 | TRBV6-1 | CASGEASRLVGETQYF | TGTGCCAGCGGTGAAGCGTCCAGGCTAGTGGGAGAGACCCAGTACTTC
NA | NA | TRBJ2-2 | TRBV4-2 | CVSSSERANTGELFF | TGTGTCAGCAGCTCCGAGCGGGCGAACACTGGTGAGCTGTTTTTT
NA | NA | TRBJ2-1 | TRBV11-2 | CASGSAGPGNERLF | TGTGCCAGCGGTTCAGCGGGCCCTGGGAATGAGCGGTTATTC
many | TRBD2 | TRBJ2-2 | TRBV4-2 | CASTPGTSVNTGELFF | TGTGCCAGCACCCCGGGGACTAGCGTGAACACCGGGGAGCTGTTTTTT
NA | NA | TRBJ2-3 | TRBV12-3/TRBV12-4 | CASSPSGGHDTQYF | TGTGCCAGCAGTCCCTCCGGGGGGCATGATACGCAGTATTTT
NA | NA | TRBJ2-7 | TRBV5-4 | CASSDKGTYEQYF | TGTGCCAGCAGTGATAAGGGGACGTATGAGCAGTACTTC
once | TRBD1 | TRBJ1-2 | TRBV5-6 | CASSFEPGQAYCGYTF | TGTGCCAGCAGCTTTGAACCGGGACAGGCATACTGTGGCTACACCTTC
NA | NA | TRBJ2-3 | TRBV6-1 | CASSERGTDMQYF | TGTGCCAGCAGTGAACGGGGCACAGATATGCAGTATTTT
few | NA | TRBJ1-1 | TRBV29-1 | CSVAGDGTEALF | TGTAGCGTTGCTGGGGACGGCACTGAGGCTCTCTTT